Here is one TCR beta chain with its context. The germline gives CDR1 LNHDA, CDR2 SQIVND (reference sequence). V was pared by 8 bases and J by 0 bases, with 18 bases between. The CDR3 is 16 amino acids. This sample's treatment: approximately 18 received Ad26.COV2.S at low or high dose, single or two shots; about 5 received placebo; per-sample allocation not given. Day 63 following the first vaccine or placebo injection was when the samples were taken. An adult aged 18-55 years in Boston served as the donor. Assay used: immunoSEQ multiplex PCR; TCRdb lists only in-frame clones, some missing. The repertoire holds 350,000 to 400,000 clones, with about 85% as singletons. The sample belongs to a study of Ad26.COV2.S vaccination and SARS-CoV-2 variants. Study at large: Into the muscle, Ad26.COV2.S was dosed once or twice, 56 days apart.

The specimen comprised peripheral blood, sampled in a trial of Ad26.COV2.S vaccine versus placebo. V gene TRBV19 combines with J gene TRBJ2-3, with D possibly being TRBD2 (5 bases). The TCR was taken from a person aged 18-65 years who received the Ad26.COV2.S COVID-19 vaccine or a placebo. This CDR3 reads CASDRGRLLSTDTQYF. CDR3 bases: TGTGCCAGTGATAGAGGCAGACTACTAAGCACAGATACGCAGTATTTT.